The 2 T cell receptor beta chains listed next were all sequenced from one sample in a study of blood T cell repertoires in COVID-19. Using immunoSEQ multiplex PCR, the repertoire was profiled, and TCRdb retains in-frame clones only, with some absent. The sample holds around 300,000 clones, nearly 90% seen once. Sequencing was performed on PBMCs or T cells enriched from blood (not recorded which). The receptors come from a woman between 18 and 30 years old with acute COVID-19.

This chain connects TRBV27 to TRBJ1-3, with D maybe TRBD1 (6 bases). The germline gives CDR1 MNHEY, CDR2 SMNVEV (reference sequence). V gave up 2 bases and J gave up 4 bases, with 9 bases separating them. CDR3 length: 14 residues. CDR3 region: CASSLMGAGNTIYF. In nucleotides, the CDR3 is TGTGCCAGCAGTTTAATGGGGGCAGGAAACACCATATATTTT.

The CDR3: CASSVSGGEKLFF. For the CDR3, the DNA is TGTGCCAGCAGCGTAAGCGGAGGTGAAAAACTGTTTTTT. The chain combines TRBV9 with TRBJ1-4; D unresolved. The CDR3 has 13 residues. Germline CDR1 is SGDLS and CDR2 is YYNGEE. V was trimmed by 1 base and J by 7 bases, leaving 8 bases between them.